The text below deals with one T cell receptor (beta chain). Its matching antigen is unknown. This sample stems from a study of shared clonotypes between healthy human individuals. Profiled with immunoSEQ multiplex PCR; TCRdb holds only in-frame clones, not every one. The sample records around 550,000 clones, 90% to 96% being singletons. General study results and limits: Memory subsets generally showed smaller estimated richness than naive subsets did. Sharing across a few donors was seen in 4.5% to 6.5% of naive CD4 clonotypes. Incomplete sequencing of sorted subsets was indicated by rarefaction despite large depth.

Material for sequencing was naive CD4+ T cells sorted from blood. Stated subset: CD45RA+ positively selected. This receptor was identified in a woman aged 25 to 39 in good health.

Written as DNA, the CDR3 is TGTGCCAGCAGCTCAATACTAGTTCGCCTATCCTACGAGCAGTACTTC. It codes for CASSSILVRLSYEQYF. The J gene is TRBJ2-7, the V gene TRBV5-5; D perhaps matches TRBD2 (5 bases). From germline, CDR1 is SGHKS and CDR2 YYEKEE (reference sequence). This CDR3 is 16 amino acids long. The V end was cut by 3 bases, the J end by 1 base, with 17 bases between.